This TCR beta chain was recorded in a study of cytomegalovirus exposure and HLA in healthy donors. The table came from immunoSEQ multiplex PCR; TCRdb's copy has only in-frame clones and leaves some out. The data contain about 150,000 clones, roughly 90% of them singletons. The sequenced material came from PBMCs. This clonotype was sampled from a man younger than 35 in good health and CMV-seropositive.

CDR3 sequence: CASSLGQGGYYGYTF. Written as DNA, the CDR3 is TGTGCCAGCAGCTTAGGGCAGGGGGGATACTATGGCTACACCTTC. The genes are TRBV13 and TRBJ1-2; 7 bases are a match to TRBD1. The CDR3 is 15 residues long. CDR1 is PRHDT and CDR2 is FYEKMQ in the germline V gene (reference sequence). V gave up 0 bases and J gave up 3 bases; unmatched junction bases: 4.